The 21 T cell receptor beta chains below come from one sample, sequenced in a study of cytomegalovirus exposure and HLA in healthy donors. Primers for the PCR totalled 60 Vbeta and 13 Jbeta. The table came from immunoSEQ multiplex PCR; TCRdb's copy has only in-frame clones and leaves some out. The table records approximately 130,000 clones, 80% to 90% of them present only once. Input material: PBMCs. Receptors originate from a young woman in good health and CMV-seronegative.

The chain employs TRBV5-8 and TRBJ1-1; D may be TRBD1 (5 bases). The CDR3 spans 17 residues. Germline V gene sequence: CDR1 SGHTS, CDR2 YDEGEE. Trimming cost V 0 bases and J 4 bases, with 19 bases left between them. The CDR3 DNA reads TGTGCCAGCAGCTTGGTCACGGGGGGGGGTTTTGCCACTGAAGCTTTCTTT. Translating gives CASSLVTGGGFATEAFF. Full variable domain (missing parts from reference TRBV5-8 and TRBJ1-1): EAGVTQSPTHLIKTRGQQATLRCSPISGHTSVYWYQQALGLGLQFLLWYDEGEERNRGNFPPRFSGRQFPNYSSELNVNALELEDSALYLCASSLVTGGGFATEAFFGQGTRLTVV.

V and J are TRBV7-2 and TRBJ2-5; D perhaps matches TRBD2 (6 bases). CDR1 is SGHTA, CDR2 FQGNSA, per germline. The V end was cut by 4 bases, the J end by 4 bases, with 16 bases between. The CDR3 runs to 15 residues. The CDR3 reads CASSSRDLVRETQYF. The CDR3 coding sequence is TGTGCCAGCAGCTCTAGGGACTTAGTCCGAGAGACCCAGTACTTC.

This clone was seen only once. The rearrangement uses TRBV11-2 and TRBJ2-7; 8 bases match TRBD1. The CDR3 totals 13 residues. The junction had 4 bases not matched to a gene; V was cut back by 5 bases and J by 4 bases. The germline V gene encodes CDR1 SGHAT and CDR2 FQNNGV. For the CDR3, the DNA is TGTGCCAGCAGCCCGACAGGGGTGTACGAGCAGTACTTC. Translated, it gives CASSPTGVYEQYF.

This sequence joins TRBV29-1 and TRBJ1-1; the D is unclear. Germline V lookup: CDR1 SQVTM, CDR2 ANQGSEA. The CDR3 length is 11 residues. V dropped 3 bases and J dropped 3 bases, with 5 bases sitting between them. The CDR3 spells CSVDIYTEAFF. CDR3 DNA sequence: TGCAGCGTTGATATTTACACTGAAGCTTTCTTT. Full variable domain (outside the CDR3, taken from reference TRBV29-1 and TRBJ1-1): SAVISQKPSRDICQRGTSLTIQCQVDSQVTMMFWYRQQPGQSLTLIATANQGSEATYESGFVIDKFPISRPNLTFSTLTVSNMSPEDSSIYLCSVDIYTEAFFGQGTRLTVV.

Here the CDR3 reads CASSSIAETNTGELFF. The CDR3 region has the DNA TGTGCCAGCAGCTCGATAGCGGAAACGAACACCGGGGAGCTGTTTTTT. The V gene is TRBV5-4, the J gene TRBJ2-2, with D possibly TRBD2 on 6 matching bases. The CDR3 has 16 amino acids. V shed 3 bases and J shed 0 bases, with 12 bases lying between them. Germline V gene data show CDR1 as SGHNT and CDR2 as YYREEE (reference sequence). The full variable domain, rest sourced from reference TRBV5-4 and TRBJ2-2, is ETGVTQSPTHLIKTRGQQVTLRCSSQSGHNTVSWYQQALGQGPQFIFQYYREEENGRGNFPPRFSGLQFPNYSSELNVNALELDDSALYLCASSSIAETNTGELFFGEGSRLTVL.

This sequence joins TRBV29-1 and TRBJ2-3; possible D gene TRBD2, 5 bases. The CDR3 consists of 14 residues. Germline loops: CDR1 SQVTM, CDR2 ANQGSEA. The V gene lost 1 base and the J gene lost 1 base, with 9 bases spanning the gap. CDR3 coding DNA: TGCAGCGTTGAAGGCGGAGGAGGCACAGATACGCAGTATTTT. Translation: CSVEGGGGTDTQYF.

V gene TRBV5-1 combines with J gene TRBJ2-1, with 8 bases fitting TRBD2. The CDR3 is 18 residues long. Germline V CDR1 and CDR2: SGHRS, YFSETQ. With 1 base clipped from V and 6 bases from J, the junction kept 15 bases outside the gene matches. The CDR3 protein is CASSLLPSGYLGGNEQFF. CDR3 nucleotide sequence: TGCGCCAGCAGCTTGTTGCCTAGCGGGTACCTAGGGGGCAATGAGCAGTTCTTC.

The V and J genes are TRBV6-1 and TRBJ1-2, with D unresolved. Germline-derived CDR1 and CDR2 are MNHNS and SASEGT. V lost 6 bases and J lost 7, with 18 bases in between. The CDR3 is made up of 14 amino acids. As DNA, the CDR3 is TGTGCCAGCAGGCTTGTTTTCCTATTCGGTGGCTACACCTTC. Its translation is CASRLVFLFGGYTF.

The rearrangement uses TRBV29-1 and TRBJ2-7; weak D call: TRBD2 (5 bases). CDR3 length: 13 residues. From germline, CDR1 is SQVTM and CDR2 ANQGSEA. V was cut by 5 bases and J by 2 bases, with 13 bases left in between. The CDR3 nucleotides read TGCAGCGTTTGTACTAGACTTACCTACGAGCAGTACTTC. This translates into CSVCTRLTYEQYF.

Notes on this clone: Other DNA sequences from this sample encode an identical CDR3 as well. CDR3 protein: CASSFGGQETQYF. CDR3 sequence (DNA): TGTGCCAGCAGCTTCGGGGGGCAAGAGACCCAGTACTTC. The chain joins TRBV7-2 to TRBJ2-5, with 7 nucleotides matching TRBD2. V lost 3 bases, J lost 2 bases, and 0 bases stayed unmatched. The length of the CDR3 is 13 residues. The germline CDR1 and CDR2 sequences are SGHTA and FQGNSA.

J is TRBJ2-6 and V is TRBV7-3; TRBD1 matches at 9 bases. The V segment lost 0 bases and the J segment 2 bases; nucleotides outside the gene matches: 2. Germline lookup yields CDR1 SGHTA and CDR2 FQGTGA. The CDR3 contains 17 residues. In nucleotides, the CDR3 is TGTGCCAGCAGCTTAACCCGGACAGGGGCTGGGGCCAACGTCCTGACTTTC. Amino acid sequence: CASSLTRTGAGANVLTF.

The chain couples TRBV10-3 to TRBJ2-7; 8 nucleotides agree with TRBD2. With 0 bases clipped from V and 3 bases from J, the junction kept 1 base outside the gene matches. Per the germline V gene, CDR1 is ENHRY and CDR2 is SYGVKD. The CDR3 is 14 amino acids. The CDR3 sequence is CAISESAGGYEQYF. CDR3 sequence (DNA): TGTGCCATCAGTGAGTCCGCGGGGGGCTACGAGCAGTACTTC.

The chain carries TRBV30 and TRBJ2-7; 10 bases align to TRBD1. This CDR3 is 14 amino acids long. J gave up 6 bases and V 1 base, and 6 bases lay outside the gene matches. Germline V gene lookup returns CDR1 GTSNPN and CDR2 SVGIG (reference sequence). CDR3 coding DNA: TGTGCCTGGAGTGCCCCTAGGACAGGGGGCGAGCAGTACTTC. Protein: CAWSAPRTGGEQYF.

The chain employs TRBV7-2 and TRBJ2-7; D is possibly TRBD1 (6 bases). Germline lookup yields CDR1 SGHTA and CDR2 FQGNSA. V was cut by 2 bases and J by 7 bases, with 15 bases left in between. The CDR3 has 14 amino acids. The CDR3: CASSLSGAKAEQYF. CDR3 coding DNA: TGTGCCAGCAGCTTATCAGGGGCCAAGGCTGAGCAGTACTTC.

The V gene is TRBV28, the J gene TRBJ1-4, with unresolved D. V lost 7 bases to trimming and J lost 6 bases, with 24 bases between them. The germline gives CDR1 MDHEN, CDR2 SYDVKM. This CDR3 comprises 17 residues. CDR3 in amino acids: CASTKFVLPRSDEKLFF. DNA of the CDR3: TGTGCCAGCACGAAGTTTGTGCTCCCGCGGTCGGATGAAAAACTGTTTTTT. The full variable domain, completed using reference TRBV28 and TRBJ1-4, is DVKVTQSSRYLVKRTGEKVFLECVQDMDHENMFWYRQDPGLGLRLIYFSYDVKMKEKGDIPEGYSVSREKKERFSLILESASTNQTSMYLCASTKFVLPRSDEKLFFGSGTQLSVL.

Written as DNA, the CDR3 is TGTGCCAGCCCGCCGAGAGACAGGGGTTTCATTGGAGATGAGCAGTTCTTC. As protein: CASPPRDRGFIGDEQFF. The chain employs TRBV7-9 and TRBJ2-1, with 8 bases aligning to TRBD1. The germline V gene encodes CDR1 SEHNR and CDR2 FQNEAQ (reference sequence). The trim removed 8 bases at V and 8 bases at J, leaving 20 bases unmatched. The CDR3 spans 17 residues.

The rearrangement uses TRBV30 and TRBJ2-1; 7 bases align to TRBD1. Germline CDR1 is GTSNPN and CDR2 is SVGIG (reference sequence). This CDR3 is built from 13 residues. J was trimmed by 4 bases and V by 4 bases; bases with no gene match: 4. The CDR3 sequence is CAWTGTEYNEQFF. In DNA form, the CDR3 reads TGTGCCTGGACTGGGACAGAGTACAATGAGCAGTTCTTC.

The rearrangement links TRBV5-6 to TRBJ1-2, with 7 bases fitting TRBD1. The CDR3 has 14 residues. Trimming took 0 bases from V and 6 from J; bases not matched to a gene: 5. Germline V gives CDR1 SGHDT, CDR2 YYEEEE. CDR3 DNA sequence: TGTGCCAGCAGCTTGGGGCACAGGGGAAATGGCTACACCTTC. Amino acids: CASSLGHRGNGYTF. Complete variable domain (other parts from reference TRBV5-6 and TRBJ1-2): DAGVTQSPTHLIKTRGQQVTLRCSPKSGHDTVSWYQQALGQGPQFIFQYYEEEERQRGNFPDRFSGHQFPNYSSELNVNALLLGDSALYLCASSLGHRGNGYTFGSGTRLTVV.

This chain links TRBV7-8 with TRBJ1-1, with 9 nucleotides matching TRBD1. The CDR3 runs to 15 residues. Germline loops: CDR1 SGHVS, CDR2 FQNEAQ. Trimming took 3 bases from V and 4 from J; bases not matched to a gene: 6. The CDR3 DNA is TGTGCCAGCAGCTTGGTCGGACAGGGGAGCACTGAAGCTTTCTTT. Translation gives CASSLVGQGSTEAFF.

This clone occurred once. CDR3 amino acids: CASSPQTDNQPQHF. DNA of the CDR3: TGTGCCAGCTCACCCCAGACAGACAACCAGCCCCAGCATTTT. This chain links TRBV18 with TRBJ1-5, with TRBD1 as a possible D gene (5 bases). In germline, CDR1 is KGHSH, CDR2 LQKENI. The CDR3 sequence is 14 residues long. The ends were cut back, 3 bases at V and 7 bases at J, with 13 bases in the middle.

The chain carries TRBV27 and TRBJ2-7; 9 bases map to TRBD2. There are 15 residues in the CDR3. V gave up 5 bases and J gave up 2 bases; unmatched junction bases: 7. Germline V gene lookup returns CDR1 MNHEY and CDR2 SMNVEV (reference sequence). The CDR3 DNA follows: TGTGCCAGCAGTCCGTATGCGGGAGGGCCCTACGAGCAGTACTTC. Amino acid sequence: CASSPYAGGPYEQYF.